The 28 T cell receptor beta chains given below trace back to one sample, sequenced in a study of blood T cell repertoires in COVID-19. Assay: immunoSEQ multiplex PCR; the TCRdb copy retains only in-frame clones and omits some. The sample lists 140,000 to 150,000 clones, around 89% occurring once. The sample consisted of peripheral blood. These receptors were obtained from a man in his 60s with active or convalescent COVID-19.

V is TRBV7-2 and J is TRBJ1-6; possibly TRBD1 for D (5 bases). The germline V gene encodes CDR1 SGHTA and CDR2 FQGNSA. CDR3 length: 15 amino acids. V was cut by 1 base and J by 7 bases, with 11 bases left in between. The CDR3 sequence: CASSLGGRVNSPLHF. The CDR3 DNA sequence: TGTGCCAGCAGCTTAGGTGGCAGGGTCAATTCACCCCTCCACTTT.

The chain employs TRBV6-5 and TRBJ2-7, with a possible D match to TRBD2 (5 bases). CDR1 is MNHEY and CDR2 is SVGAGI in the germline V gene. This CDR3 is 13 amino acids long. V was clipped by 5 bases and J by 1 base, with 9 bases between them. The CDR3 loop reads CASSPGISYEQYF. The CDR3 DNA follows: TGTGCCAGCAGTCCCGGGATATCCTACGAGCAGTACTTC.

The rearrangement uses TRBV5-6 and TRBJ1-2; 11 bases match TRBD1. The CDR3 spans 17 residues. The germline V gene encodes CDR1 SGHDT and CDR2 YYEEEE. J lost 4 bases, V lost 5 bases, and 13 bases had no gene match. CDR3 in amino acids: CASRPGQGAFGFYGYTF. CDR3 sequence (DNA): TGTGCCAGCAGACCCGGACAGGGGGCCTTTGGATTCTATGGCTACACCTTC.

The chain uses TRBV11-2 and TRBJ1-6; the match to TRBD1 covers 9 bases. The CDR3 covers 14 residues. Germline CDR1 reads SGHAT; CDR2 reads FQNNGV. The V and J ends lost 3 bases and 12 bases, in that order; junction bases with no gene match: 6. The CDR3 protein is CASSLGQGARPLHF. CDR3 nucleotides: TGTGCCAGCAGCTTGGGACAGGGCGCCCGACCCCTCCACTTT.

The chain combines TRBV6-6 with TRBJ2-7, with 7 positions matching TRBD1. V was pared by 5 bases and J by 4 bases, with 5 bases of the junction left unmatched. The germline gives CDR1 MNHNY, CDR2 SVGAGI (reference sequence). This CDR3 has 13 amino acids. The CDR3 protein is CASSRSGQYEQYF. In nucleotides, the CDR3 is TGTGCCAGCAGTCGATCGGGACAGTACGAGCAGTACTTC.

This rearrangement joins TRBV24-1 to TRBJ1-2; D is unclear. The CDR3 is 12 amino acids. The V gene's germline CDR1 is KGHDR and CDR2 SFDVKD. Trimming took off 5 bases at V and 6 bases at J, with 9 bases between the two ends. Written as DNA, the CDR3 is TGTGCCACCAGTGGTCAGGAGGATGGCTACACCTTC. This translates into CATSGQEDGYTF.

This chain connects TRBV5-3 to TRBJ1-5, with D hard to call. TRBV5-3 is an ORF, and what it does is uncertain. This CDR3 has 15 residues. V lost 0 bases, J lost 3 bases, and 10 bases lay in between. CDR3: CARSLDLPTNQPQHF. CDR3 sequence (DNA): TGTGCCAGAAGCTTGGACCTCCCTACCAATCAGCCCCAGCATTTT.

V and J are TRBV15 and TRBJ1-2; weak D call: TRBD1 (5 bases). Trimming pared 3 bases from V and 8 bases from J, leaving 13 bases between. This CDR3 comprises 13 residues. Germline loops: CDR1 LNHNV, CDR2 YYDKDF (reference sequence). CDR3 sequence: CATSSGQGVGYTF. The DNA of the CDR3 is TGTGCCACCAGCAGCGGACAAGGGGTAGGCTACACCTTC.

This clone came up a few times. The chain uses TRBV7-8 and TRBJ1-3, with 7 nucleotides matching TRBD1. Germline CDR1 is SGHVS and CDR2 is FQNEAQ. This CDR3 is built from 18 residues. V shed 2 bases, J shed 3 bases, and the junction held 13 bases outside the gene matches. The CDR3 protein is CASSLSAEGAKFGNTIYF. For the CDR3, the DNA is TGTGCCAGCAGCTTATCTGCTGAGGGGGCAAAATTTGGAAACACCATATATTTT.

The sample holds one count of this clone. V is TRBV5-4 and J is TRBJ2-3; 7 nucleotides align to TRBD2. Germline CDR1 SGHNT, CDR2 YYREEE (reference sequence). After removal of 4 bases from V and 5 bases from J, the junction contained 7 bases not matched to a gene. The CDR3 loop spans 14 amino acids. The CDR3 DNA follows: TGTGCCAGCAGCCCCAGATCGGGAGGAGATACGCAGTATTTT. Translation gives CASSPRSGGDTQYF.

The chain links TRBV7-3 to TRBJ1-6; D is unclear. This CDR3 has 13 residues. CDR1 is SGHTA, CDR2 FQGTGA, per germline. Trimming shortened V by 5 bases and J by 3 bases, and 5 bases separated the two germline ends. The CDR3 spells CASSAYYNSPLHF. The DNA for the CDR3 is TGTGCCAGCAGCGCCTACTATAATTCACCCCTCCACTTT.

The J gene is TRBJ1-2, the V gene TRBV20-1, with D unclear. There are 11 residues in the CDR3. Germline V lookup: CDR1 DFQATT, CDR2 SNEGSKA (reference sequence). V lost 2 bases, J lost 1 base, and 2 bases lay in between. The CDR3 bases are TGCAGTGCTAGACATAACTATGGCTACACCTTC. Translating it yields CSARHNYGYTF.

In nucleotides, the CDR3 is TGCGCCAGCAGCTTGTGGGGTTGGGACAAGGACAATGAGCAGTTCTTC. It specifies CASSLWGWDKDNEQFF. The chain recombines TRBV5-1 with TRBJ2-1; weak D call: TRBD1 (6 bases). Germline values: CDR1 SGHRS, CDR2 YFSETQ. V was clipped by 1 base and J by 5 bases, with 16 bases between them. The CDR3 loop spans 16 amino acids.

The chain carries TRBV6-5 and TRBJ2-1; 8 bases match TRBD2. V shed 11 bases and J 5 bases; nucleotides not matched to a gene: 11. CDR3 size: 14 residues. From germline, CDR1 is MNHEY and CDR2 SVGAGI. The CDR3 DNA reads as TGTGCCTCCAGGAGGCGGGAGGTTCACAATGAGCAGTTCTTC. It encodes CASRRREVHNEQFF.

Only one count was recorded for this clone. The gene calls are TRBV27 and TRBJ2-5, with 10 bases fitting TRBD1. The CDR3 length is 15 residues. Trimming removed 6 bases from V and 2 bases from J; junction bases left unmatched: 6. Germline-derived CDR1 and CDR2 are MNHEY and SMNVEV (reference sequence). The CDR3 spells CASSPGTGVQETQYF. The CDR3 DNA follows: TGTGCCAGCAGCCCCGGGACAGGGGTTCAAGAGACCCAGTACTTC.

This chain uses TRBV4-1 with TRBJ2-1, with 9 bases that match TRBD1. CDR3 length: 15 residues. The ends lost 3 bases at V and 5 bases at J; junction bases unmatched: 5. From germline, CDR1 is MGHRA and CDR2 YSYEKL. This CDR3 reads CASSHLGDRDNEQFF. Here the CDR3 DNA reads TGCGCCAGCAGCCACCTGGGGGACAGGGACAATGAGCAGTTCTTC.

This clone was picked up one time. V is TRBV7-3 and J is TRBJ2-5; 9 bases agree with TRBD1. The germline V gene has CDR1 SGHTA and CDR2 FQGTGA. The ends lost 1 base at V and 7 bases at J; junction bases unmatched: 4. There are 14 residues in the CDR3. CDR3 coding DNA: TGTGCCAGCAGCTTAAGAGGGACAGGGTCGACCCAGTACTTC. Translating it yields CASSLRGTGSTQYF. Variable domain in full (rest from reference TRBV7-3 and TRBJ2-5): GAGVSQTPSNKVTEKGKYVELRCDPISGHTALYWYRQSLGQGPEFLIYFQGTGAADDSGLPNDRFFAVRPEGSVSTLKIQRTERGDSAVYLCASSLRGTGSTQYFGPGTRLLVL.

The genes are TRBV7-2 and TRBJ2-5; D is uncertain. In germline, CDR1 is SGHTA, CDR2 FQGNSA. The CDR3 loop spans 11 amino acids. Trimming cost V 3 bases and J 5 bases, with 4 bases left between them. The CDR3 DNA reads as TGTGCCAGCAGCTTGAGCGAGACCCAGTACTTC. Encoded protein: CASSLSETQYF.

The V gene is TRBV6-6, the J gene TRBJ1-3; weak D call: TRBD1 (6 bases). The CDR3 contains 14 residues. Germline V gene sequence: CDR1 MNHNY, CDR2 SVGAGI (reference sequence). Trimming cost V 7 bases and J 0 bases, with 10 bases left between them. The CDR3 is CASKGGSSGNTIYF. The CDR3 region has the DNA TGTGCCAGCAAAGGGGGATCCTCTGGAAACACCATATATTTT.

This chain joins TRBV9 and TRBJ1-3; D is possibly TRBD1 (5 bases). The CDR3 contains 16 residues. The V gene lost 4 bases and the J gene lost 2 bases, with 16 bases spanning the gap. Per the germline V gene, CDR1 is SGDLS and CDR2 is YYNGEE. The CDR3 region has the DNA TGTGCCAGCAGCCTATCCCCCCCAGGGCCTGGAAACACCATATATTTT. Translated: CASSLSPPGPGNTIYF.

The rearrangement joins TRBV7-9 to TRBJ2-5; 14 bases agree with TRBD2. Losses at the gene ends were 3 bases for V and 5 bases for J; bases not matched to a gene: 8. The CDR3 runs 17 residues. The germline V gene has CDR1 SEHNR and CDR2 FQNEAQ (reference sequence). In DNA form, the CDR3 reads TGTGCCAGCAGCTTTGGGACTAGCGGGGGACTGGGGGAGACCCAGTACTTC. This translates into CASSFGTSGGLGETQYF.

V gene TRBV19 combines with J gene TRBJ2-3; D is unclear. Germline V gene data show CDR1 as LNHDA and CDR2 as SQIVND (reference sequence). V lost 0 bases, J lost 2 bases, and 6 bases lay in between. This CDR3 is built from 14 residues. CDR3 in amino acids: CASSIESVTDTQYF. CDR3 in DNA: TGTGCCAGTAGTATAGAGTCAGTCACAGATACGCAGTATTTT.

The table lists this clone with a few counts. J is TRBJ2-1 and V is TRBV24-1; 11 nucleotides line up with TRBD2. V shed 3 bases and J 8 bases; nucleotides not matched to a gene: 8. Germline V CDR1 and CDR2: KGHDR, SFDVKD. The CDR3 is made up of 16 amino acids. CDR3 loop: CATSDPFSGRGDEQFF. The CDR3 bases are TGTGCCACCAGTGATCCTTTTAGCGGGAGGGGCGATGAGCAGTTCTTC.

The chain joins TRBV5-4 to TRBJ2-7; D uncertain. Germline CDR1 is SGHNT and CDR2 is YYREEE (reference sequence). The CDR3 covers 15 residues. V was pared by 4 bases and J by 5 bases, with 19 bases between. CDR3 in amino acids: CASSPPTTVSHEQYF. The CDR3 DNA is TGTGCCAGCAGCCCCCCCACCACAGTCTCTCACGAGCAGTACTTC.

This chain links TRBV6-2 or TRBV6-3 with TRBJ2-7; D may be TRBD1 (5 bases). Trimming cost V 4 bases and J 2 bases, with 6 bases left between them. Germline CDR1 reads MNHEY; CDR2 reads SVGEGT. The CDR3 is 12 amino acids. The DNA of the CDR3 is TGTGCCAGCAGTTCGACAGCCTACGAGCAGTACTTC. Translation gives CASSSTAYEQYF.

J is TRBJ2-1 and V is TRBV2, with 11 bases lining up with TRBD2. The germline V gene has CDR1 SNHLY and CDR2 FYNNEI. The CDR3 has 15 amino acids. The trim removed 6 bases at V and 3 bases at J, leaving 4 bases unmatched. CDR3 amino acids: CASSPLAGGYNEQFF. DNA for the CDR3: TGTGCCAGCAGCCCCCTAGCGGGGGGCTACAATGAGCAGTTCTTC.

V gene TRBV5-4 combines with J gene TRBJ2-5, with D unresolved. Germline-derived CDR1 and CDR2 are SGHNT and YYREEE (reference sequence). This CDR3 comprises 12 residues. The V end lost 4 bases, the J end lost 0 bases, and 4 bases lay between the germline ends. CDR3 nucleotide sequence: TGTGCCAGCAGCCAGTACCAAGAGACCCAGTACTTC. Protein sequence: CASSQYQETQYF.

This clone was picked up a small number of times. The V call is TRBV10-1, the J call TRBJ2-4; tentatively, D is TRBD2 (5 bases). Germline CDR1 is WNHNN and CDR2 is SYGVQD (reference sequence). The ends were cut back, 6 bases at V and 3 bases at J, with 15 bases in the middle. The CDR3 loop spans 15 amino acids. CDR3 amino acids: CASSPDERCKNIQYF. In DNA, the CDR3 is TGCGCCAGCAGCCCGGACGAGCGGTGCAAAAACATTCAGTACTTC.